The subject of this entry is one TCR beta chain. This entry comes from a study of blood T cell repertoires in COVID-19. Measured with immunoSEQ multiplex PCR; TCRdb has only the in-frame clones, and not every one. The sample includes around 100,000 clones, approximately 86% of them seen just once. Participants reported their clinical history, and cohort assignment relied on those reports. Germline-derived CDR1 and CDR2 are MNHEY and SMNVEV (reference sequence). V was trimmed by 10 bases and J by 2 bases, leaving 20 bases between them. The CDR3 is 15 residues long. The clonotype was recovered from a woman between 50 and 59 years old who had recovered from COVID-19. The sequencing sample was made of PBMCs or T cells enriched from blood (not recorded which). The chain recombines TRBV27 with TRBJ1-2; perhaps TRBD1 as D (5 bases). CDR3 region: CATRMAGISNYGYTF. DNA of the CDR3: TGTGCCACCCGTATGGCAGGGATATCAAACTATGGCTACACCTTC.